This entry lists 15 T cell receptor beta chains sequenced from one sample in a study of blood T cell repertoires in COVID-19. The method was immunoSEQ multiplex PCR; TCRdb's version includes in-frame clones alone and lacks a portion of them. The data show about 37,000 clones, with roughly 90% seen just once and about 6.5% held by the top ten. The sample was peripheral blood. These receptors came from a human donor in a cohort sampled during active COVID-19.

The gene calls are TRBV9 and TRBJ2-3, with D possibly being TRBD1 (5 bases). Trimming took off 3 bases at V and 1 base at J, with 6 bases between the two ends. There are 13 residues in the CDR3. CDR1 and CDR2 (germline): SGDLS, YYNGEE. The CDR3 DNA sequence: TGTGCCAGCAGCGCACAGGGCACAGATACGCAGTATTTT. It codes for CASSAQGTDTQYF.

The chain has TRBV27 and TRBJ2-1, with TRBD2 matching over 10 bases. The CDR3 totals 15 residues. With 2 bases clipped from V and 5 bases from J, the junction kept 3 bases outside the gene matches. Germline V gene lookup returns CDR1 MNHEY and CDR2 SMNVEV (reference sequence). This chain's CDR3 is CASSLQREGHNEQFF. The CDR3 DNA reads as TGTGCCAGCAGTTTACAGCGGGAGGGACACAATGAGCAGTTCTTC.

The CDR3 coding sequence is TGTGCCAGCAGGACAGGGGATGGCTACACCTTC. Its translation: CASRTGDGYTF. The chain is built from TRBV12-3 or TRBV12-4 and TRBJ1-2; 8 bases are shared with TRBD1. The CDR3 has 11 amino acids. Unmatched junction bases numbered 0, after V lost 6 bases and J lost 6 bases.

The rearrangement uses TRBV7-9 and TRBJ2-3; tentatively, D is TRBD1 (6 bases). Germline values: CDR1 SEHNR, CDR2 FQNEAQ (reference sequence). V was clipped by 2 bases and J by 2 bases, with 8 bases between them. The CDR3 covers 14 residues. DNA for the CDR3: TGTGCCAGCAGCTTAACAGGGTCCACAGATACGCAGTATTTT. Amino acids: CASSLTGSTDTQYF.

The chain links TRBV6-5 to TRBJ1-5; a possible D gene is TRBD1 (5 bases). The CDR3 spans 12 residues. Germline V gene lookup returns CDR1 MNHEY and CDR2 SVGAGI. Trimming pared 8 bases from V and 10 bases from J, leaving 15 bases between. DNA for the CDR3: TGTGCCAGCGAAGGACGTCAGGGCCCCCAGCATTTT. This translates into CASEGRQGPQHF.

The genes are TRBV9 and TRBJ1-3, with 9 nucleotides matching TRBD1. V gave up 3 bases and J gave up 2 bases; unmatched junction bases: 9. This CDR3 comprises 17 residues. Germline V gene data show CDR1 as SGDLS and CDR2 as YYNGEE. As DNA, the CDR3 is TGTGCCAGCAGCGCTCCCGGGACAGGGACAACTGGAAACACCATATATTTT. As protein: CASSAPGTGTTGNTIYF.

The V gene is TRBV30, the J gene TRBJ1-2, with 7 bases aligning to TRBD1. The CDR3 runs to 15 residues. The trim removed 4 bases at V and 2 bases at J, leaving 10 bases unmatched. Per germline, CDR1 GTSNPN and CDR2 SVGIG (reference sequence). The CDR3 nucleotides are TGTGCCTGGATTTTTGGAGGGGGCCTCAACTATGGCTACACCTTC. This encodes CAWIFGGGLNYGYTF.

The chain has TRBV5-1 and TRBJ1-1, with 9 bases that match TRBD1. This CDR3 has 12 amino acids. J lost 8 bases, V lost 4 bases, and 3 bases had no gene match. The germline V gene has CDR1 SGHRS and CDR2 YFSETQ. The CDR3 nucleotides are TGCGCCAGCAGCCCCGGACAGGGGGAAGCTTTCTTT. Its protein product is CASSPGQGEAFF.

The chain combines TRBV9 with TRBJ1-4; 8 bases map to TRBD1. V lost 0 bases and J lost 8; bases outside the gene matches: 6. The germline V gene has CDR1 SGDLS and CDR2 YYNGEE. The CDR3 is made up of 15 amino acids. CDR3 residues: CASSVETGVQEKLFF. CDR3 sequence (DNA): TGTGCCAGCAGCGTAGAGACAGGGGTGCAAGAAAAACTGTTTTTT.

The rearrangement links TRBV6-6 to TRBJ1-6; the D is unclear. In germline, CDR1 is MNHNY, CDR2 SVGAGI (reference sequence). V shed 6 bases and J shed 8 bases, with 14 bases lying between them. This CDR3 region has 14 residues. CDR3 DNA sequence: TGTGCCAGCAGGTCGCAGCGGACCGATTCACCCCTCCACTTT. This translates into CASRSQRTDSPLHF.

CDR3 in amino acids: CASSTQTGGPTDTQYF. The CDR3 bases are TGCGCCAGCAGCACCCAGACAGGGGGCCCCACAGATACGCAGTATTTT. The chain is built from TRBV5-1 and TRBJ2-3; 10 positions match TRBD1. The CDR3 extends over 16 amino acids. Losses at the gene ends were 4 bases for V and 2 bases for J; bases not matched to a gene: 7. CDR1 SGHRS and CDR2 YFSETQ come from the germline V gene.

The chain has TRBV28 and TRBJ2-1; 12 bases align to TRBD2. V lost 3 bases and J lost 2; bases outside the gene matches: 14. The CDR3 covers 20 residues. Per the germline V gene, CDR1 is MDHEN and CDR2 is SYDVKM. For the CDR3, the DNA is TGTGCCAGCAGTTTGACTAGCGGGAGAATAGGGGCCCCAACCTACAATGAGCAGTTCTTC. This gives the protein CASSLTSGRIGAPTYNEQFF.

This clone was found once. The V gene is TRBV5-1, the J gene TRBJ1-1; D is undetermined. There are 14 residues in the CDR3. V lost 3 bases and J lost 1, with 10 bases in between. Germline lookup yields CDR1 SGHRS and CDR2 YFSETQ. The CDR3 DNA sequence: TGCGCCAGCAGCTCCCTAAGTCAGAACACTGAAGCTTTCTTT. This sequence encodes CASSSLSQNTEAFF.

The rearrangement uses TRBV5-1 and TRBJ2-3, with TRBD1 matching 9 bases. The ends lost 4 bases at V and 1 base at J; junction bases unmatched: 1. This CDR3 has 14 amino acids. CDR1 and CDR2 from the germline V gene are SGHRS and YFSETQ. CDR3 protein: CASSRDRGTDTQYF. The CDR3 region has the DNA TGCGCCAGCAGCCGGGACAGGGGCACAGATACGCAGTATTTT.

The V call is TRBV11-2, the J call TRBJ2-7, with TRBD2 identical over 9 bases. Looked up from germline, CDR1 is SGHAT and CDR2 is FQNNGV. This CDR3 is 15 amino acids long. Losses at the gene ends were 1 base for V and 7 bases for J; bases not matched to a gene: 8. CDR3 protein: CASSLAASGTYEQYF. In DNA form, the CDR3 reads TGTGCCAGCAGCTTAGCGGCTAGCGGGACGTATGAGCAGTACTTC.